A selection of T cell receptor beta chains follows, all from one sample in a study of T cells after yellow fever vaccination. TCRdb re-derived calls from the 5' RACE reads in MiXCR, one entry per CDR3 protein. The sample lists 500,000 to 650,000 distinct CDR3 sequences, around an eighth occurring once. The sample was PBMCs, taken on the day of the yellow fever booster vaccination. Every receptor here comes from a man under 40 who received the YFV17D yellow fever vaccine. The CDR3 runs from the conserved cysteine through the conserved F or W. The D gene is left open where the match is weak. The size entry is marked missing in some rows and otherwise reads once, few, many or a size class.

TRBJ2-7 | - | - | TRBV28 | TGTGCCAGCACCACACCCCGGGAGAAGTACTTC | CASTTPREKYF
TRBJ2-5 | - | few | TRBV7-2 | TGTGCCAGCAGCTTGATGAACCGGGGGTACCAAGAGACCCAGTACTTC | CASSLMNRGYQETQYF
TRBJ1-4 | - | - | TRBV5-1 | TGCGCCAGCAGCGTCAACTCTTGGGGCGTGGAAAAACTGTTTTTT | CASSVNSWGVEKLFF
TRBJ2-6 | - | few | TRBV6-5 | TGTGCCAGCAGTTCGGTTTCTGGGGCCAACGTCCTGACTTTC | CASSSVSGANVLTF
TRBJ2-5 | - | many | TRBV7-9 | TGTGCCAGCAGCTTAGTTGACAAACAAGAGACCCAGTACTTC | CASSLVDKQETQYF
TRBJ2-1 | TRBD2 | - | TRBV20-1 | TGCAGTACTGTGGGCGGGACTAGCGGCTACAATGAGCAGTTCTTC | CSTVGGTSGYNEQFF
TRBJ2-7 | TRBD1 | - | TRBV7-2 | TGTGCCAGCAGCCTACAGGGGACGGGATACGAGCAGTACTTC | CASSLQGTGYEQYF
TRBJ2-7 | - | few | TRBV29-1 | TGCAGCGTTGAAGCCGGACGGGAGAGCGGCTACGAGCAGTACTTC | CSVEAGRESGYEQYF
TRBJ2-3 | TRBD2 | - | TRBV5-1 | TGCGCCAGCAGCTTAAGCGGGACCCCAGATACGCAGTATTTT | CASSLSGTPDTQYF
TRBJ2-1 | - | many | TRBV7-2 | TGTGCCAGCCGTCGCCCCCCTGGGAATGAGCAGTTCTTC | CASRRPPGNEQFF
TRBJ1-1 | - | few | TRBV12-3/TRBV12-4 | TGTGCCAGCAGTAAAATTGGGCTACCGACGGAGAACACTGAAGCTTTCTTT | CASSKIGLPTENTEAFF
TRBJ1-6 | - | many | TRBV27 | TGTGCCAGCAGTTTATTTTCCAGCTCCTATAATTCACCCCTCCACTTT | CASSLFSSSYNSPLHF
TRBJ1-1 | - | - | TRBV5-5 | TGTGCCAGCAGCCTGTTTCTAACTGAAGCTTTCTTT | CASSLFLTEAFF
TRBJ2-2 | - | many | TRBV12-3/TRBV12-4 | TGTGCCAGCAGCCGCCAGTCGAACACCGGGGAGCTGTTTTTT | CASSRQSNTGELFF
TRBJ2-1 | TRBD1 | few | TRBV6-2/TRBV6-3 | TGTGCCAGCAGTTACCCGGGACAGGGAGTTCGGAATGAGCAGTTCTTC | CASSYPGQGVRNEQFF
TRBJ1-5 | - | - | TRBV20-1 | TGCAGTGCTACCAAGCCGACCGGGAACAATCAGCCCCAGCATTTT | CSATKPTGNNQPQHF
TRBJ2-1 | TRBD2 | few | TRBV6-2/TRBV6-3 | TGTGCCAGCAGTTCTAGCGGGAGACCATACAATGAGCAGTTCTTC | CASSSSGRPYNEQFF
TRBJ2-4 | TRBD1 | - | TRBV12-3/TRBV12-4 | TGTGCCTTCAGACTCGGGACAGGGTTACACCCAGCCAAAAACATTCAGTACTTC | CAFRLGTGLHPAKNIQYF
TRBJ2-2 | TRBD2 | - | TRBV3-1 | TGTGCCAGCAGCCAAGCTTCTTTGACTAGCGCGAACACCGGGGAGCTGTTTTTT | CASSQASLTSANTGELFF